A single sample is the source of the 22 T cell receptor beta chains below, sequenced in a study of blood T cell repertoires in COVID-19. This table comes from immunoSEQ multiplex PCR, and its TCRdb copy is limited to in-frame clones, with some not included. The sample holds some 240,000 clones; approximately 88% are singletons and the top ten take 9.5% to 13%. Sequenced material: peripheral blood. These TCRs come from an older woman with COVID-19, enrolled during active disease.

The rearrangement uses TRBV9 and TRBJ2-5; D might be TRBD1 (5 bases). V gave up 0 bases and J gave up 5 bases, with 14 bases separating them. The CDR3 has 15 amino acids. Germline CDR1 is SGDLS and CDR2 is YYNGEE. The CDR3 DNA reads as TGTGCCAGCAGCGTAGGGCAGGGTGGGATCGAGACCCAGTACTTC. Translating gives CASSVGQGGIETQYF.

In this sample, this clone turned up once. The V gene is TRBV5-1, the J gene TRBJ1-1; no reliable D call. This CDR3 comprises 15 residues. CDR1 SGHRS and CDR2 YFSETQ come from the germline V gene. V was clipped by 0 bases and J by 2 bases, with 11 bases between them. CDR3 in DNA: TGCGCCAGCAGCTTGGGGTTGGCAGGCAACACTGAAGCTTTCTTT. As protein: CASSLGLAGNTEAFF.

With regard to this clone: The sample carries other DNA sequences with the same CDR3. The V call is TRBV7-2, the J call TRBJ1-5; D may be TRBD1 (5 bases). CDR1 is SGHTA, CDR2 FQGNSA, per germline. V lost 3 bases to trimming and J lost 6 bases, with 9 bases between them. This CDR3 region has 13 residues. The CDR3 loop reads CASSLQGSQPQHF. The CDR3 nucleotides read TGTGCCAGCAGCTTGCAGGGTAGTCAGCCCCAGCATTTT. The full variable domain, completed using reference TRBV7-2 and TRBJ1-5, is GAGVSQSPSNKVTEKGKDVELRCDPISGHTALYWYRQSLGQGLEFLIYFQGNSAPDKSGLPSDRFSAERTGGSVSTLTIQRTQQEDSAVYLCASSLQGSQPQHFGDGTRLSIL.

V and J are TRBV5-8 and TRBJ1-1, with D unresolved. The V end lost 0 bases, the J end lost 0 bases, and 6 bases lay between the germline ends. CDR1 and CDR2 (germline): SGHTS, YDEGEE. The CDR3 is 14 amino acids. This chain's CDR3 is CASSLDGMNTEAFF. As DNA, the CDR3 is TGTGCCAGCAGCTTGGATGGCATGAACACTGAAGCTTTCTTT. Based on the CDR3 plus reference TRBV5-8 and TRBJ1-1, the full variable domain is EAGVTQSPTHLIKTRGQQATLRCSPISGHTSVYWYQQALGLGLQFLLWYDEGEERNRGNFPPRFSGRQFPNYSSELNVNALELEDSALYLCASSLDGMNTEAFFGQGTRLTVV.

The V call is TRBV3-1 (or the pseudogene TRBV3-2), the J call TRBJ2-2; 12 nucleotides agree with TRBD2. This CDR3 has 18 residues. V was clipped by 2 bases and J by 2 bases; unmatched bases: 6. CDR1 and CDR2 (germline): LGHDT, YNNKEL (reference sequence). CDR3 nucleotide sequence: TGTGCCAGCAGCCAACCTGGACTAGCGGGACGAAACACCGGGGAGCTGTTTTTT. This gives the protein CASSQPGLAGRNTGELFF.

V is TRBV10-3 and J is TRBJ1-1; 7 bases map to TRBD1. The V gene end was trimmed by 6 bases and the J gene end by 0 bases; junction bases not matched to a gene: 4. CDR1 and CDR2 from the germline V gene are ENHRY and SYGVKD. The CDR3 loop spans 14 amino acids. This CDR3 reads CAISRDRMNTEAFF. CDR3 nucleotides: TGTGCCATCAGCAGGGACAGAATGAACACTGAAGCTTTCTTT.

CDR3 loop: CASSFIRGYYEQYF. CDR3 DNA: TGTGCCAGCAGTTTTATCAGGGGGTACTACGAGCAGTACTTC. The chain uses TRBV28 and TRBJ2-7; the match to TRBD1 covers 7 bases. V shed 3 bases, J shed 3 bases, and the junction held 5 bases outside the gene matches. The germline V gene encodes CDR1 MDHEN and CDR2 SYDVKM. The CDR3 sequence is 14 residues long.

In DNA, the CDR3 is TGTGCCACTGGAGGGGACAGGGGAGGAGAGACCCAGTACTTC. Amino acid sequence: CATGGDRGGETQYF. This chain uses TRBV28 with TRBJ2-5, with TRBD1 matching over 10 bases. The V gene end was trimmed by 10 bases and the J gene end by 4 bases; junction bases not matched to a gene: 9. The CDR3 length is 14 residues. Germline V gene data show CDR1 as MDHEN and CDR2 as SYDVKM.

The chain carries TRBV28 and TRBJ1-1, with 12 bases aligning to TRBD1. V lost 7 bases to trimming and J lost 8 bases; unmatched junction nucleotides: 8. The CDR3 loop spans 14 amino acids. CDR1 is MDHEN and CDR2 is SYDVKM in the germline V gene. The CDR3 DNA reads as TGTGCCAGCAAAGTGGGACAGGGGGCATCCGAAGCTTTCTTT. Its translation: CASKVGQGASEAFF.

This chain uses TRBV28 with TRBJ1-5; 9 bases agree with TRBD1. The germline V gene has CDR1 MDHEN and CDR2 SYDVKM. After removal of 7 bases from V and 2 bases from J, the junction contained 9 bases not matched to a gene. CDR3 size: 16 residues. The CDR3 DNA is TGTGCCAGCAACCTCAACCGGGACAGGGGCAATCAGCCCCAGCATTTT. It yields the protein CASNLNRDRGNQPQHF.

Notes on this clone: Other DNA sequences in this sample translate to the same CDR3. This chain joins TRBV9 and TRBJ2-1; 7 bases map to TRBD2. CDR3 length equals 16 residues. V dropped 1 base and J dropped 2; count of bases not matched to a gene: 6. Germline assignment: CDR1 SGDLS and CDR2 YYNGEE. The CDR3 nucleotides read TGTGCCAGCAGCGTACCCGGGAGCGGGGCCTACAATGAGCAGTTCTTC. As protein: CASSVPGSGAYNEQFF.

The CDR3 spells CASIRDSPAGGGGEQYF. CDR3 bases: TGTGCCAGCATCCGGGACAGTCCAGCGGGAGGGGGAGGCGAGCAGTACTTC. The chain recombines TRBV11-2 with TRBJ2-7; 10 nucleotides line up with TRBD2. This CDR3 comprises 17 residues. Germline V gives CDR1 SGHAT, CDR2 FQNNGV. Germline trimming cut 7 bases from V and 6 bases from J; bases unmatched to any gene: 18. Full variable domain (outside the CDR3, taken from reference TRBV11-2 and TRBJ2-7): EAGVAQSPRYKIIEKRQSVAFWCNPISGHATLYWYQQILGQGPKLLIQFQNNGVVDDSQLPKDRFSAERLKGVDSTLKIQPAKLEDSAVYLCASIRDSPAGGGGEQYFGPGTRLTVT.

The genes are TRBV2 and TRBJ2-1; the D gene is possibly TRBD1 (6 bases). The germline V gene encodes CDR1 SNHLY and CDR2 FYNNEI. CDR3 length equals 14 residues. V lost 4 bases and J 8 bases, leaving 15 bases between the germline ends. In nucleotides, the CDR3 is TGTGCCAGCAGTGTACAGGGCGCATCTGATGAGCAGTTCTTC. Residues: CASSVQGASDEQFF. Together with reference TRBV2 and TRBJ2-1, the CDR3 gives the full variable domain: EPEVTQTPSHQVTQMGQEVILRCVPISNHLYFYWYRQILGQKVEFLVSFYNNEISEKSEIFDDQFSVERPDGSNFTLKIRSTKLEDSAMYFCASSVQGASDEQFFGPGTRLTVL.

The V call is TRBV6-4, the J call TRBJ2-7; perhaps TRBD2 as D (6 bases). The CDR3 has 16 residues. CDR1 MRHNA and CDR2 SNTAGT come from the germline V gene. Trimming took 0 bases from V and 5 from J, leaving 17 bases between them. The CDR3 DNA reads as TGTGCCAGCAGTGACTCCCGGGACTTGGAGGTTAACGAGCAGTACTTC. Translating it yields CASSDSRDLEVNEQYF.

This sequence joins TRBV30 and TRBJ1-1; D perhaps matches TRBD1 (6 bases). This CDR3 contains 12 residues. Germline V CDR1 and CDR2: GTSNPN, SVGIG (reference sequence). V was cut by 4 bases and J by 4 bases, with 10 bases left in between. CDR3 loop: CAWMGAGTEAFF. The CDR3 region has the DNA TGTGCCTGGATGGGGGCCGGCACTGAAGCTTTCTTT.

The chain links TRBV5-1 to TRBJ1-4, with D perhaps TRBD1 (6 bases). Germline lookup yields CDR1 SGHRS and CDR2 YFSETQ. V gave up 4 bases and J gave up 7 bases, with 14 bases separating them. The CDR3 loop spans 14 amino acids. The CDR3 region is CASSDDRMSEKLFF. For the CDR3, the DNA is TGCGCCAGCAGCGACGACAGGATGAGTGAAAAACTGTTTTTT. The full variable domain, its missing parts supplied by reference TRBV5-1 and TRBJ1-4, is KAGVTQTPRYLIKTRGQQVTLSCSPISGHRSVSWYQQTPGQGLQFLFEYFSETQRNKGNFPGRFSGRQFSNSRSEMNVSTLELGDSALYLCASSDDRMSEKLFFGSGTQLSVL.

The rearrangement links TRBV20-1 to TRBJ2-5; D is possibly TRBD1 (5 bases). The CDR3 sequence is 12 residues long. V was pared by 3 bases and J by 8 bases, with 13 bases between. CDR1 and CDR2 (germline): DFQATT, SNEGSKA (reference sequence). The DNA for the CDR3 is TGCAGTGCTAGTCCGCAGGGTGTAACCCAGTACTTC. The encoded protein is CSASPQGVTQYF.

This clone has only one observation. The chain combines TRBV19 with TRBJ1-2; D remains unclear. Deletions cut 3 bases from V and 2 bases from J, with 7 bases between. Per the germline V gene, CDR1 is LNHDA and CDR2 is SQIVND (reference sequence). The CDR3 has 13 residues. CDR3 protein: CASSIPQNYGYTF. In DNA, the CDR3 is TGTGCCAGTAGTATCCCACAGAACTATGGCTACACCTTC.

The chain employs TRBV19 and TRBJ2-1, with 7 bases lining up with TRBD2. Trimming removed 3 bases from V and 9 bases from J; junction bases left unmatched: 8. Germline V gene lookup returns CDR1 LNHDA and CDR2 SQIVND (reference sequence). This CDR3 comprises 14 residues. The CDR3 nucleotides read TGTGCCAGTAGTATCTCTAGCGGAGGTATTGAGCAGTTCTTC. Translating it yields CASSISSGGIEQFF.

This clone was counted between two and nine times. The CDR3 DNA sequence: TGCGCCAGCAGTGAGTTCGTCTCGTACGAGCAGTACTTC. Translated: CASSEFVSYEQYF. The J gene is TRBJ2-7, the V gene TRBV10-2, with D uncertain. The CDR3 runs to 13 residues. Trimming shortened V by 1 base and J by 4 bases, and 8 bases separated the two germline ends. Per germline, CDR1 WSHSY and CDR2 SAAADI.

This chain links TRBV27 with TRBJ2-7, with a weak D call TRBD1 (5 bases). The germline V gene encodes CDR1 MNHEY and CDR2 SMNVEV (reference sequence). This CDR3 has 13 residues. Trimming left V 2 bases short and J 5 bases short, with 10 bases between. The CDR3: CASSLRGKNEQYF. The CDR3 DNA follows: TGTGCCAGCAGTTTAAGGGGCAAAAACGAGCAGTACTTC.

The chain joins TRBV19 to TRBJ1-5, with unresolved D. This CDR3 region has 15 residues. Per the germline V gene, CDR1 is LNHDA and CDR2 is SQIVND (reference sequence). The V and J ends lost 1 base and 5 bases respectively, with 12 bases between them. In DNA, the CDR3 is TGTGCCAGTAGTATAGTGTCGGCAGGTCATCAGCCCCAGCATTTT. Protein: CASSIVSAGHQPQHF.